Only a few counts were recorded for the clone carrying this T cell receptor (beta chain). What it binds is not known. Germline CDR1 MGHRA, CDR2 YSYEKL. The CDR3 runs to 15 residues. The germline V and J ends were trimmed by 5 bases and 4 bases, with 15 bases remaining between them. Sequenced by immunoSEQ multiplex PCR; TCRdb stores in-frame clones only, minus some. The data show some 96,000 clones, approximately 51% seen once. This entry belongs to a study of shared clonotypes between healthy human individuals. At the level of the study: The composition of the donors was a couple of women and a few men aged 18 to 49.

The donors, all of them Caucasian adults, lived in Nashville, Tennessee. Study-wide points: Sequencing depth was expected to affect clonotype sharing among donors.

This receptor was identified in a woman in her 40s in good health. Some clones in this sample may be carry-over from other donors' samples. J is TRBJ2-1 and V is TRBV4-1, with a possible D match to TRBD2 (5 bases). The sample consisted of PBMCs. The CDR3 reads CASSVPRESYNEQFF. CDR3 coding DNA: TGCGCCAGCAGCGTCCCGAGGGAAAGTTACAATGAGCAGTTCTTC.